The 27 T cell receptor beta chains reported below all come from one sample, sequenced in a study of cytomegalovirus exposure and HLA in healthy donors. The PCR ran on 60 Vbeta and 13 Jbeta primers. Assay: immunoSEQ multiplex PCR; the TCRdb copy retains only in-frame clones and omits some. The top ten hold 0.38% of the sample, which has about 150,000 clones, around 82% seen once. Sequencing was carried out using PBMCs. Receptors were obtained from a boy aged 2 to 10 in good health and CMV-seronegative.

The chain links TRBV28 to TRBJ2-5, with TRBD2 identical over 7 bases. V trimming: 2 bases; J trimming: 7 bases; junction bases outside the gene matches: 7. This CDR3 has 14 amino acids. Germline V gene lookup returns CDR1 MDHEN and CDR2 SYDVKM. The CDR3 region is CASSLQVPGGTQYF. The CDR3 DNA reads TGTGCCAGCAGTTTACAAGTCCCGGGAGGGACCCAGTACTTC.

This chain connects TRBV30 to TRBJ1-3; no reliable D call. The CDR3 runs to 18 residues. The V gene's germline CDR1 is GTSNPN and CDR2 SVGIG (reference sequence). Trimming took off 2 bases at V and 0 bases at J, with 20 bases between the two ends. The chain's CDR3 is CAWSPLRRPTSSGNTIYF. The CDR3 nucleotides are TGTGCCTGGAGTCCCCTCCGACGACCGACATCCTCTGGAAACACCATATATTTT. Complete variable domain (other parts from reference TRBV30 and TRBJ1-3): SQTIHQWPATLVQPVGSPLSLECTVEGTSNPNLYWYRQAAGRGLQLLFYSVGIGQISSEVPQNLSASRPQDRQFILSSKKLLLSDSGFYLCAWSPLRRPTSSGNTIYFGEGSWLTVV.

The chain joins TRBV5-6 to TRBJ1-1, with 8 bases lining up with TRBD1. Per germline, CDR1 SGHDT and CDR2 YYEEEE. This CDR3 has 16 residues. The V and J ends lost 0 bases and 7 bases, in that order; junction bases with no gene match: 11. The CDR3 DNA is TGTGCCAGCAGCTTGGGACAGGGGATCAGGTTCAGTGAAGCTTTCTTT. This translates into CASSLGQGIRFSEAFF.

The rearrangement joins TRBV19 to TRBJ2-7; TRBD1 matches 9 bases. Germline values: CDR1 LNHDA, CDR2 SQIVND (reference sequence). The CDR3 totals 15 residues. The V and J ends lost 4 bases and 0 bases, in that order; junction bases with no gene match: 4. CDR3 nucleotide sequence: TGTGCCAGTAGTAGACGGGACAGGGCCTCCTACGAGCAGTACTTC. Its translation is CASSRRDRASYEQYF.

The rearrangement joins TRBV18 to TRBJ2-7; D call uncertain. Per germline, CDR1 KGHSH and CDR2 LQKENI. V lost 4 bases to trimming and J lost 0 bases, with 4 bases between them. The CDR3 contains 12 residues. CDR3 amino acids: CASSRYSYEQYF. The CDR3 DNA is TGTGCCAGCTCACGCTACTCCTACGAGCAGTACTTC. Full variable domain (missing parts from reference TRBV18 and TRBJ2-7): NAGVMQNPRHLVRRRGQEARLRCSPMKGHSHVYWYRQLPEEGLKFMVYLQKENIIDESGMPKERFSAEFPKEGPSILRIQQVVRGDSAAYFCASSRYSYEQYFGPGTRLTVT.

The CDR3 spells CASSPSGRNDEQFF. Written as DNA, the CDR3 is TGCGCCAGCAGTCCTAGCGGGAGGAACGATGAGCAGTTCTTC. The rearrangement uses TRBV4-1 and TRBJ2-1, with TRBD2 matching 11 bases. The germline gives CDR1 MGHRA, CDR2 YSYEKL. After removal of 6 bases from V and 8 bases from J, the junction contained 6 bases not matched to a gene. The CDR3 has 14 amino acids.

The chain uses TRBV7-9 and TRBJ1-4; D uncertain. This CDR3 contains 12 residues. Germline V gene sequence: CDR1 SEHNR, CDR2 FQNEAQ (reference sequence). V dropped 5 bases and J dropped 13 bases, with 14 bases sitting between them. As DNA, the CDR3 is TGTGCCAGCAGCAAGCTAGGAGGAAGACTGTTTTTT. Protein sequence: CASSKLGGRLFF.

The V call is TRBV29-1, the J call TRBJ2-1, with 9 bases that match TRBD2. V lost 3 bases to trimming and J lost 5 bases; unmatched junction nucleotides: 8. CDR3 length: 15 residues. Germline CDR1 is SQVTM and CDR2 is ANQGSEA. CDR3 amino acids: CSVEIVEREDNEQFF. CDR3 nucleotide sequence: TGCAGCGTTGAGATAGTTGAGCGGGAGGACAATGAGCAGTTCTTC.

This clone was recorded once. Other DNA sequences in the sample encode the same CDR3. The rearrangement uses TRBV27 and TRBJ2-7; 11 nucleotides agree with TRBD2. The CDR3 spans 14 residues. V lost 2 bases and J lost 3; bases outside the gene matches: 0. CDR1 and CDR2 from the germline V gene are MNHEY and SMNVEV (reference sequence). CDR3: CASSLGTSGYEQYF. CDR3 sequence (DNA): TGTGCCAGCAGTTTAGGGACTAGCGGCTACGAGCAGTACTTC.

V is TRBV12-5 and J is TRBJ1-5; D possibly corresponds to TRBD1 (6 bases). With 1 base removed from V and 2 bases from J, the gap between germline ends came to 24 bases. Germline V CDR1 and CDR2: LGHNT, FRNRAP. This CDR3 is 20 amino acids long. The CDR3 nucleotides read TGTGCTAGTGGTTTGGCCCTAGACGGGACACTTGGTCCGGGCAATCAGCCCCAGCATTTT. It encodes CASGLALDGTLGPGNQPQHF.

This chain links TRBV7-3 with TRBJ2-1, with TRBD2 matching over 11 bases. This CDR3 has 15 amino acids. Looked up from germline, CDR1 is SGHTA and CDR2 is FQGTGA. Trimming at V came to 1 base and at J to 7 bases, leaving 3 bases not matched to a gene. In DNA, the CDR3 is TGTGCCAGCAGCTTAAGACTAGCGGGGCATAATGAGCAGTTCTTC. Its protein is CASSLRLAGHNEQFF.

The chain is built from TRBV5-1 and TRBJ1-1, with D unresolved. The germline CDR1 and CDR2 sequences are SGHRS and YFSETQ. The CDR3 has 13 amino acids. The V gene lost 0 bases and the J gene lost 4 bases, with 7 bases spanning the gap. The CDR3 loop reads CASSLVASTEAFF. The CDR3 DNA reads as TGCGCCAGCAGCTTGGTGGCAAGCACTGAAGCTTTCTTT. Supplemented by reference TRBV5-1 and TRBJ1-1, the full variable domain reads KAGVTQTPRYLIKTRGQQVTLSCSPISGHRSVSWYQQTPGQGLQFLFEYFSETQRNKGNFPGRFSGRQFSNSRSEMNVSTLELGDSALYLCASSLVASTEAFFGQGTRLTVV.

CDR3 sequence (DNA): TGTGCTAGTGGTTTGGCAGGGAGGGCGTGGGGCTACACCTTC. This encodes CASGLAGRAWGYTF. This rearrangement joins TRBV12-5 to TRBJ1-2; D is possibly TRBD1 (5 bases). The CDR3 has 14 amino acids. Germline V lookup: CDR1 LGHNT, CDR2 FRNRAP. V lost 1 base and J lost 8, with 14 bases in between.

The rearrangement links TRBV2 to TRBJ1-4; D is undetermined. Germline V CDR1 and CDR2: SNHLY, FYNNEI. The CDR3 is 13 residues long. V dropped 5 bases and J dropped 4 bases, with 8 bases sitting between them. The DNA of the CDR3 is TGTGCCAGCAGTCGACTGAGTAATGAAAAACTGTTTTTT. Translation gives CASSRLSNEKLFF.

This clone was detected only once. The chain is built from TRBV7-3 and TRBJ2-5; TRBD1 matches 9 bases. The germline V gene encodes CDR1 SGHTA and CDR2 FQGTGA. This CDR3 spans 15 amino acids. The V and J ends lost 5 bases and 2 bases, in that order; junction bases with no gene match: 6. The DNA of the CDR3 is TGTGCCAGCAGCCGACTACAGGGGGCACAAGAGACCCAGTACTTC. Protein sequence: CASSRLQGAQETQYF.

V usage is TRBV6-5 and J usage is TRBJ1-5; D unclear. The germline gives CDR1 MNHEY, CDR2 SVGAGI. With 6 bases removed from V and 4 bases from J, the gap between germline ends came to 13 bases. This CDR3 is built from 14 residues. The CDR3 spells CASSPRTLNQPQHF. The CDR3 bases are TGTGCCAGCAGCCCACGGACTTTGAATCAGCCCCAGCATTTT.

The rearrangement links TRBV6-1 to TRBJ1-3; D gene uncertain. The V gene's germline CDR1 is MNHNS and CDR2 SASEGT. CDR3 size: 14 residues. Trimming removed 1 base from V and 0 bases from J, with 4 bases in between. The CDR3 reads CASSEVASGNTIYF. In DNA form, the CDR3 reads TGTGCCAGCAGTGAAGTAGCCTCTGGAAACACCATATATTTT.

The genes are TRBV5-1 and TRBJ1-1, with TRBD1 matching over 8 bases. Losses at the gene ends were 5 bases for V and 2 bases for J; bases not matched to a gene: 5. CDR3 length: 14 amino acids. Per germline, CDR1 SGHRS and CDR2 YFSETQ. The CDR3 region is CASRLDRGNTEAFF. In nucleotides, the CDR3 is TGCGCCAGCAGGCTCGACAGGGGAAACACTGAAGCTTTCTTT.

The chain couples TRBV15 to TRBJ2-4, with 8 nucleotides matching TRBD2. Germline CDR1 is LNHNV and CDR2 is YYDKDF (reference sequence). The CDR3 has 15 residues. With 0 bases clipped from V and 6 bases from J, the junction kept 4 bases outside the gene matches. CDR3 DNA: TGTGCCACCAGCAGAGACGGGAGGGACGGAAACATTCAGTACTTC. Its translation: CATSRDGRDGNIQYF.

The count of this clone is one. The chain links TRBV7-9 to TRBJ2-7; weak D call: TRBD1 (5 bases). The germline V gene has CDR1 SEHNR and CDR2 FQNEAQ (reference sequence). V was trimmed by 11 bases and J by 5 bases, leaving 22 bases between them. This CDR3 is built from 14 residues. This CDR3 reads CAGSNVTGRDEQYF. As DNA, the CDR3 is TGTGCCGGATCCAATGTAACAGGAAGAGACGAGCAGTACTTC.

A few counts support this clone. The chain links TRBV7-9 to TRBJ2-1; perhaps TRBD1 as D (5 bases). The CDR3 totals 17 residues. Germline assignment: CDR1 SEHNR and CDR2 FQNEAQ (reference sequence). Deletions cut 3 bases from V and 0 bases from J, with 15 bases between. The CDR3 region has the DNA TGTGCCAGCAGCTTTGGAAGGGGAAGGCCCTCCTACAATGAGCAGTTCTTC. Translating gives CASSFGRGRPSYNEQFF.

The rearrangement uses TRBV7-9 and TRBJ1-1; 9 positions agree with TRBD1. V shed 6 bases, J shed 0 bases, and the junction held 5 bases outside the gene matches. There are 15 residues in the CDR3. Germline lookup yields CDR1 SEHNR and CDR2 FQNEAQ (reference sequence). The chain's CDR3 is CASRSGQGLNTEAFF. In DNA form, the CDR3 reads TGTGCCAGCAGGTCAGGACAGGGGTTGAACACTGAAGCTTTCTTT.

CDR3 bases: TGTGCCTGGAGTTCCCAGTATTCTGGGGCCAACGTCCTGACTTTC. Protein product: CAWSSQYSGANVLTF. This rearrangement joins TRBV30 to TRBJ2-6; D not certain. CDR1 is GTSNPN, CDR2 SVGIG, per germline (reference sequence). V was cut by 2 bases and J by 1 base, with 9 bases left in between. The CDR3 totals 15 residues. Full variable domain (missing parts from reference TRBV30 and TRBJ2-6): SQTIHQWPATLVQPVGSPLSLECTVEGTSNPNLYWYRQAAGRGLQLLFYSVGIGQISSEVPQNLSASRPQDRQFILSSKKLLLSDSGFYLCAWSSQYSGANVLTFGAGSRLTVL.

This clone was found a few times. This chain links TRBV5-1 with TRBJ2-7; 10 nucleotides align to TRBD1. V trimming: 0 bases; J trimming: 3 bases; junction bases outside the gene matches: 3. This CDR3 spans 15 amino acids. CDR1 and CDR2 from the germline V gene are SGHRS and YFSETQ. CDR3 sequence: CASSLGDRGDYEQYF. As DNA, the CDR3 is TGCGCCAGCAGCTTGGGGGACAGGGGCGACTACGAGCAGTACTTC.

The CDR3 DNA sequence: TGTGCCAGTAGTACCCTCCAGGGGGCTAGCAATCAGCCCCAGCATTTT. Encoded protein: CASSTLQGASNQPQHF. The genes are TRBV19 and TRBJ1-5; 8 bases map to TRBD1. With V trimmed by 4 bases and J by 0 bases, 5 bases remained unmatched. Looked up from germline, CDR1 is LNHDA and CDR2 is SQIVND (reference sequence). The CDR3 sequence is 16 residues long.

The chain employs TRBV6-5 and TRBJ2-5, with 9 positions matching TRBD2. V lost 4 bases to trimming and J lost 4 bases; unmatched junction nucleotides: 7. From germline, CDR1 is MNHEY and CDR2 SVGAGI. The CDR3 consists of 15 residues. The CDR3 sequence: CASSSVAGVGETQYF. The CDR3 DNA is TGTGCCAGCAGTTCGGTAGCGGGAGTTGGAGAGACCCAGTACTTC.

The CDR3 region is CASSLGGLKRMQFF. The CDR3 DNA is TGTGCCAGCAGCCTAGGAGGCCTGAAGAGAATGCAGTTCTTC. The chain couples TRBV7-8 to TRBJ2-1; D is possibly TRBD2 (5 bases). CDR1 is SGHVS, CDR2 FQNEAQ, per germline. Trimming left V 5 bases short and J 12 bases short, with 20 bases between. The CDR3 sequence is 14 residues long.